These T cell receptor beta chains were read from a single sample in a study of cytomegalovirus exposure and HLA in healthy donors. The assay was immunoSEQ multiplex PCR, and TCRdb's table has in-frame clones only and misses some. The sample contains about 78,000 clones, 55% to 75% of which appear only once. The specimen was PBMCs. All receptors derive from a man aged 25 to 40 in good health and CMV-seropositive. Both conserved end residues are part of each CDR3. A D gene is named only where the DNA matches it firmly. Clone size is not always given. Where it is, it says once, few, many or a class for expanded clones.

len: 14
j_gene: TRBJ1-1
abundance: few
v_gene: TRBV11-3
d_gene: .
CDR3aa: CASSLNSAGGRAFF
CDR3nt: TGTGCCAGCAGCTTAAATTCGGCGGGAGGTCGAGCTTTCTTT

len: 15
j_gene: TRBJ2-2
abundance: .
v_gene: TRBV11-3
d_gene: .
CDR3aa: CASSLGLAHTGELFF
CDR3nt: TGTGCCAGCAGCTTAGGCTTGGCCCACACCGGGGAGCTGTTTTTT

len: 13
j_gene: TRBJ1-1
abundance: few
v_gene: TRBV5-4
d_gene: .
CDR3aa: CASGWEVNTEAFF
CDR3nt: TGTGCCAGCGGGTGGGAGGTGAACACTGAAGCTTTCTTT

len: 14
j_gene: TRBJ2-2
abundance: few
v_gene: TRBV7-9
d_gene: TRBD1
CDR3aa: CASRGQGRSGELFF
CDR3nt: TGTGCCAGCAGGGGACAGGGCCGTAGCGGGGAGCTGTTTTTT

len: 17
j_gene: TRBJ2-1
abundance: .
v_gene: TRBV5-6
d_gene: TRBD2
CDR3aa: CASSTLTSGSAYNEQFF
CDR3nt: TGTGCCAGCAGCACACTGACTAGCGGGAGCGCCTACAATGAGCAGTTCTTC

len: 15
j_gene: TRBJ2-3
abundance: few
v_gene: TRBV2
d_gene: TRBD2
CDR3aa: CASVRGDPTTDTQYF
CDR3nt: TGTGCCAGCGTCCGGGGGGACCCGACCACAGATACGCAGTATTTT

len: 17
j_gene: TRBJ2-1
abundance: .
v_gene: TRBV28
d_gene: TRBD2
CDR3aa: CASSLPGLAGEYNEQFF
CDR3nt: TGTGCCAGCAGTTTACCGGGGCTAGCGGGGGAGTACAATGAGCAGTTCTTC

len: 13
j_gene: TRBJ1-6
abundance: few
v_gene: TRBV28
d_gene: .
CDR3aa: CASISSYNSPLHF
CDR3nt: TGTGCCAGCATCAGCTCCTATAATTCACCCCTCCACTTT

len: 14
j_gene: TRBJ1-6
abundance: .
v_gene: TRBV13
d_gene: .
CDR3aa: CASSLGHPESPLHF
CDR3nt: TGTGCCAGCAGCTTAGGCCACCCTGAGTCACCCCTCCACTTT

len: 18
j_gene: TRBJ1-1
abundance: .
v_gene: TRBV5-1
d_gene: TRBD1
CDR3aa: CASSGQGQVMGGNTEAFF
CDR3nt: TGCGCCAGCAGCGGGCAGGGACAGGTTATGGGAGGGAACACTGAAGCTTTCTTT

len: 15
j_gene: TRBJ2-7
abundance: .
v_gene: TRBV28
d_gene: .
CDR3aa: CASSLIAGQRHEQYF
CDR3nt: TGTGCCAGCAGTTTGATTGCGGGACAGAGGCACGAGCAGTACTTC

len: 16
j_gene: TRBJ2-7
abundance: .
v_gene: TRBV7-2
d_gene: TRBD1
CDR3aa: CASSLAGQGGRGEQYF
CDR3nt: TGTGCCAGCAGCTTAGCGGGACAGGGGGGAAGGGGCGAGCAGTACTTC

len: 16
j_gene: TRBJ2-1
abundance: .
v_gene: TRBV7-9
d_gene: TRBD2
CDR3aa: CASSPTSGRTYNEQFF
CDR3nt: TGTGCCAGCAGCCCTACTAGCGGGAGGACCTACAATGAGCAGTTCTTC

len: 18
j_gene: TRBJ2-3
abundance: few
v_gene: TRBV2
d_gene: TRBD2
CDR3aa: CASSETSGGFVGTDTQYF
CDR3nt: TGTGCCAGCAGTGAGACTAGCGGGGGGTTCGTTGGCACAGATACGCAGTATTTT

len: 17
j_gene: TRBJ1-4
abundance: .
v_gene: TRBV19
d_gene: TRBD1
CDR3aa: CASKGGQSHSTNEKLFF
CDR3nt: TGTGCCAGTAAGGGGGGACAGTCCCACTCAACTAATGAAAAACTGTTTTTT

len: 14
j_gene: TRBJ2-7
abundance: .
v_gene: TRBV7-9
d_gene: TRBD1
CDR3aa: CASSPGGRGLEQYF
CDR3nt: TGTGCCAGCAGCCCCGGTGGCAGGGGGCTCGAGCAGTACTTC

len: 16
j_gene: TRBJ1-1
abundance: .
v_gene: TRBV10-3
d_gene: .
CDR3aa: CAISESNYGSNTEAFF
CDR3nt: TGTGCCATCAGTGAGTCGAACTATGGCAGCAACACTGAAGCTTTCTTT

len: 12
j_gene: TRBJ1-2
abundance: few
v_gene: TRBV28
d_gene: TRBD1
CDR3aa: CASQDRVGGYTF
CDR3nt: TGTGCCAGCCAAGACAGGGTAGGTGGCTACACCTTC

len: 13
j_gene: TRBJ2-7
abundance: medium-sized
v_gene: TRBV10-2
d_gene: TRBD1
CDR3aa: CASTRDRSSEQYF
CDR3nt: TGCGCCAGCACCCGGGACAGGTCCTCCGAGCAGTACTTC

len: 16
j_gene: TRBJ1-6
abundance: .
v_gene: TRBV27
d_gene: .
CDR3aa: CASSETTPRGNSPLHF
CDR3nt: TGTGCCAGCAGTGAAACTACGCCCAGGGGAAACTCACCCCTCCACTTT

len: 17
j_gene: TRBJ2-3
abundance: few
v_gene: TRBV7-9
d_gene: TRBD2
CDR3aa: CASSLHGLAGGPDTQYF
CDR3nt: TGTGCCAGCAGCTTACACGGACTCGCGGGAGGGCCGGATACGCAGTATTTT

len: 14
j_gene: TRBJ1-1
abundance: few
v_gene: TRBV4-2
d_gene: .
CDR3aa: CASSQEASGTEAFF
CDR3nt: TGTGCCAGCAGCCAAGAGGCCTCAGGGACTGAAGCTTTCTTT

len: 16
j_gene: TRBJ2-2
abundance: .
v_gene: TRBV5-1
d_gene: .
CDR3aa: CASSLAGSEHTGELFF
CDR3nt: TGCGCCAGCAGCTTGGCCGGTAGCGAACACACCGGGGAGCTGTTTTTT

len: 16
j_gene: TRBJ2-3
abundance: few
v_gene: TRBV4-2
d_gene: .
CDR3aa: CASSQDRSVETDTQYF
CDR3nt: TGTGCCAGCAGCCAAGATCGGTCCGTGGAGACAGATACGCAGTATTTT

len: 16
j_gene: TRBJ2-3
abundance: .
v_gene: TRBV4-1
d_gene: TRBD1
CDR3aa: CASSQVRGHGTDTQYF
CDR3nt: TGCGCCAGCAGCCAAGTGAGGGGGCATGGCACAGATACGCAGTATTTT

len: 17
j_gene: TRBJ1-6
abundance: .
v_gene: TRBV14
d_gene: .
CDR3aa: CASSQGYSTPGFSPLNF
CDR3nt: TGTGCCAGCAGCCAAGGTTATAGTACCCCGGGGTTTTCACCCCTCAACTTT

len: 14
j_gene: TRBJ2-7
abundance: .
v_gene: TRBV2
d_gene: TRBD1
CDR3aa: CASSGGQSSYEQYF
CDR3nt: TGTGCCAGCAGTGGGGGACAGTCCTCCTACGAGCAGTACTTC

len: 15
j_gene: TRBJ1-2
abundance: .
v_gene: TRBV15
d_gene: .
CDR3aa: CATSRDVKGGDGYTF
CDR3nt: TGTGCCACCAGCAGAGATGTAAAAGGGGGGGATGGCTACACCTTC

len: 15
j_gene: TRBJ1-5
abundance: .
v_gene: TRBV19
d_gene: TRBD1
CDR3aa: CASTQDRGSGQPQHF
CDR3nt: TGTGCCAGTACCCAGGACAGGGGGAGCGGTCAGCCCCAGCATTTT

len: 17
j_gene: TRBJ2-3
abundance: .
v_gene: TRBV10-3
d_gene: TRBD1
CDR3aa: CAISETGQGRGADTQYF
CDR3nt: TGTGCCATCAGTGAGACCGGACAGGGCAGGGGGGCAGATACGCAGTATTTT

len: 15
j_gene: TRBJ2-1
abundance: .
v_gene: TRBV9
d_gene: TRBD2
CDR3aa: CASLPPGTSNNEQFF
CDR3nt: TGTGCCAGCCTACCCCCCGGGACTAGCAACAATGAGCAGTTCTTC

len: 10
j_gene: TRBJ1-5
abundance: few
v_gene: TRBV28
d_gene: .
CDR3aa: CASNRQPQHF
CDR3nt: TGTGCCAGCAATAGACAGCCCCAGCATTTT

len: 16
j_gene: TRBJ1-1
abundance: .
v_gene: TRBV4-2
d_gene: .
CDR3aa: CASSYALGGLNTEAFF
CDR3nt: TGTGCCAGCAGCTACGCCTTGGGGGGTTTGAACACTGAAGCTTTCTTT

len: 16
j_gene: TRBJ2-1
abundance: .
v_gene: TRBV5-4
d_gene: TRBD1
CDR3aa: CASSLDGTGTYNEQFF
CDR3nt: TGTGCCAGCAGCTTGGACGGGACAGGTACCTACAATGAGCAGTTCTTC

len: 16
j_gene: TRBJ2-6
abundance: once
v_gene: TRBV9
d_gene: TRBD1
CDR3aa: CASSLGTATGANVLTF
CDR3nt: TGTGCCAGCAGCCTTGGGACAGCTACTGGGGCCAACGTCCTGACTTTC

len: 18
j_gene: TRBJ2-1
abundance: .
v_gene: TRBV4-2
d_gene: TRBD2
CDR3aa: CASSQAAAGAISYNEQFF
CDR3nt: TGTGCCAGCAGCCAAGCAGCAGCGGGGGCAATCTCCTACAATGAGCAGTTCTTC

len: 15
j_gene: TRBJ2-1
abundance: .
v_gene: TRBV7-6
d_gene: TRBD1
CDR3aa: CASSARQGAANEQFF
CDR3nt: TGTGCCAGCAGCGCCAGACAGGGGGCGGCAAATGAGCAGTTCTTC

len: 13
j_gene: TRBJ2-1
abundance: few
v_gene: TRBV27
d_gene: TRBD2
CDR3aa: CASTSLAGGREFF
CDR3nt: TGTGCCAGCACCTCCCTTGCGGGGGGGCGGGAGTTCTTC

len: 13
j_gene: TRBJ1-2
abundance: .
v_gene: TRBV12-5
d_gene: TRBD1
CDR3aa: CASGLETGLGYTF
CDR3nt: TGTGCTAGTGGTTTGGAGACAGGGCTGGGCTACACCTTC

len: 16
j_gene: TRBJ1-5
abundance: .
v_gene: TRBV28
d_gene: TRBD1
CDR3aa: CASTLQGAYSNQPQHF
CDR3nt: TGTGCCAGCACCTTACAGGGGGCCTATAGCAATCAGCCCCAGCATTTT

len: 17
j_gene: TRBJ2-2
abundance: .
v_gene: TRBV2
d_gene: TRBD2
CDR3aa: CASSERLAGGPGGELFF
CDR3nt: TGTGCCAGCAGTGAAAGGCTAGCGGGAGGGCCCGGCGGGGAGCTGTTTTTT

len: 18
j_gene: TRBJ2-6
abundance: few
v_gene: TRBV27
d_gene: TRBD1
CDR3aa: CASSLSETGAAGANVLTF
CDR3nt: TGTGCCAGCAGTTTAAGCGAGACAGGGGCGGCAGGGGCCAACGTCCTGACTTTC